Following are 6 T cell receptor beta chains from one sample sequenced in a study of cytomegalovirus exposure and HLA in healthy donors. Primers included in the PCR were 60 Vbeta and 13 Jbeta primers. The method was immunoSEQ multiplex PCR; TCRdb's version includes in-frame clones alone and lacks a portion of them. The table includes about 200,000 clones, 65% to 85% detected once. Sequences were obtained from PBMCs. These receptors were collected from a woman under 40 in good health and CMV-seronegative.

This clone was picked up one time. The V gene is TRBV15, the J gene TRBJ1-4; 8 bases agree with TRBD1. Per the germline V gene, CDR1 is LNHNV and CDR2 is YYDKDF (reference sequence). The J segment lost 5 bases and the V segment lost 0 bases, leaving 8 bases of the junction unmatched. CDR3 size: 17 residues. The CDR3 is CATSRDPQGAINEKLFF. In nucleotides, the CDR3 is TGTGCCACCAGCAGAGATCCGCAGGGGGCCATCAATGAAAAACTGTTTTTT.

For the CDR3, the DNA is TGTGCCAGTAGTGAGAAGTGGGGGGAAAACATTCAGTACTTC. It specifies CASSEKWGENIQYF. The rearrangement joins TRBV19 to TRBJ2-4; a weak D match, TRBD2 (6 bases). Per germline, CDR1 LNHDA and CDR2 SQIVND (reference sequence). Trimming cost V 5 bases and J 5 bases, with 13 bases left between them. The CDR3 is 14 amino acids.

The chain recombines TRBV2 with TRBJ1-4; D is unresolved. The CDR3 covers 14 residues. Trimming stripped 8 bases from V and 2 bases from J, with 12 bases between. In germline, CDR1 is SNHLY, CDR2 FYNNEI. CDR3 region: CASDDFGTNEKLFF. In DNA, the CDR3 is TGTGCCAGCGACGATTTCGGGACTAATGAAAAACTGTTTTTT.

V is TRBV7-2 and J is TRBJ2-5, with 8 nucleotides matching TRBD1. The CDR3 spans 14 residues. J gave up 5 bases and V 5 bases, and 7 bases lay outside the gene matches. The germline V gene has CDR1 SGHTA and CDR2 FQGNSA. The CDR3 sequence: CASSQRTGWETQYF. CDR3 in DNA: TGTGCCAGCAGCCAAAGGACAGGGTGGGAGACCCAGTACTTC.

This sequence joins TRBV7-9 and TRBJ1-2; 9 bases align to TRBD1. Trimming cost V 1 base and J 6 bases; bases outside gene matches: 3. The CDR3 covers 14 residues. Looked up from germline, CDR1 is SEHNR and CDR2 is FQNEAQ (reference sequence). The CDR3 sequence: CASSLGGTGHGYTF. CDR3 nucleotide sequence: TGTGCCAGCAGCTTAGGGGGGACAGGGCATGGCTACACCTTC. Full variable domain (rest looked up from reference TRBV7-9 and TRBJ1-2): DTGVSQNPRHKITKRGQNVTFRCDPISEHNRLYWYRQTLGQGPEFLTYFQNEAQLEKSRLLSDRFSAERPKGSFSTLEIQRTEQGDSAMYLCASSLGGTGHGYTFGSGTRLTVV.

V gene TRBV7-2 combines with J gene TRBJ1-1; TRBD1 might be the D (5 bases). The CDR3 contains 15 residues. Trimming stripped 4 bases from V and 0 bases from J, with 12 bases between. In germline, CDR1 is SGHTA, CDR2 FQGNSA. The CDR3 sequence is CASSSQGFMNTEAFF. CDR3 bases: TGTGCCAGCAGCTCTCAGGGCTTCATGAACACTGAAGCTTTCTTT.